This T cell receptor (beta chain) was identified in a study of PD-1 blockade in classical Hodgkin lymphoma. Study overall: Administration of nivolumab to patients was at 3 mg/kg intravenously every 2 weeks.

All patients experienced relapse after autologous stem cell transplantation, and brentuximab vedotin exposure was variable. Best response was recorded as complete response, partial response or progressive disease. J gave up 4 bases and V 4 bases, and 7 bases lay outside the gene matches. Per the germline V gene, CDR1 is KGHSH and CDR2 is LQKENI. There are 15 residues in the CDR3. Findings of the study overall: Whereas CD4+ TCR diversity had risen significantly by C4D1, CD8+ TCR diversity had not.

Comments on this clone: The antigen is undetermined.

The protocol was immunoSEQ multiplex PCR, while the TCRdb copy is restricted to in-frame clones and leaves out a portion. The sample has roughly 10,000 clones; 80% are singletons. The sequence was collected from a human donor with classical Hodgkin lymphoma. The V gene is TRBV18, the J gene TRBJ2-7; 10 bases are shared with TRBD2. The starting material was peripheral blood mononuclear cells (PBMCs), obtained before the second cycle of nivolumab. CDR3 loop: CASSLSSGSRYEQYF. In DNA, the CDR3 is TGTGCCAGCTCACTGTCTAGCGGGAGTAGGTACGAGCAGTACTTC.